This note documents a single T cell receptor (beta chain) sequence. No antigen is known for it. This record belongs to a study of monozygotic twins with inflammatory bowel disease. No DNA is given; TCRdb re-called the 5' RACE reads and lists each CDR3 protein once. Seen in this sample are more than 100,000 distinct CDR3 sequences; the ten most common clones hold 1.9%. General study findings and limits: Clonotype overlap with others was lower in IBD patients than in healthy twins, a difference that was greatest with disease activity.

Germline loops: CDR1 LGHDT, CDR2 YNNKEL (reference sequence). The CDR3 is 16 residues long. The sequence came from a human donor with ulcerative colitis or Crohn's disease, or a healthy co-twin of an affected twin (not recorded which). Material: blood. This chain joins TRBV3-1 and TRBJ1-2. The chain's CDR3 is CASSQDSGGPFYGYTF.